This TCR beta chain comes out of a study of PD-1 blockade in classical Hodgkin lymphoma. Study results and caveats: TCR diversity in CD4+, not CD8+, cells rose significantly by C4D1. Patients with an early start, nivolumab under 1 year after ASCT, were excluded.

Produced via immunoSEQ multiplex PCR; TCRdb's table is partial and in-frame only. The sample consists of 20,000 to 30,000 clones, 69% of them appearing once. After autologous stem cell transplantation all patients relapsed, and prior brentuximab vedotin exposure differed between cohorts. With respect to this clone: What it recognizes is unknown.

The sample in question was peripheral blood mononuclear cells (PBMCs), obtained at baseline. This TCR came from a human donor with classical Hodgkin lymphoma.

CDR3 sequence (DNA): TGTGCCAGCAGCCCGACTAGCGGGGGGGGTTATGCAGAGCAGTTCTTC. Translated, it gives CASSPTSGGGYAEQFF. The chain links TRBV5-6 to TRBJ2-1, with 14 bases fitting TRBD2. V shed 4 bases and J 10 bases; nucleotides not matched to a gene: 10. This CDR3 comprises 16 residues. Looked up from germline, CDR1 is SGHDT and CDR2 is YYEEEE.